This entry lists 21 T cell receptor beta chains sequenced from one sample in a study of CD8 T cells in Susac syndrome. An amount of RNA that ranged from roughly 0.45 to 1 ug was reverse transcribed with random hexamers. TCRdb itself ran the immunoSEQ multiplex PCR reads through MiXCR, one entry per CDR3 protein. The table shows 300,000 to 350,000 distinct CDR3 sequences, with about 91% occurring only once. Sequenced material: CD4+ T cells from PBMCs. Receptors originate from a human donor with multiple sclerosis.

The chain links TRBV20-1 to TRBJ2-1; TRBD2 agrees at 8 bases. The CDR3 runs to 15 residues. V shed 5 bases and J 5 bases; nucleotides not matched to a gene: 11. CDR1 DFQATT and CDR2 SNEGSKA come from the germline V gene (reference sequence). The CDR3 loop is CSAGRTSGRNNEQFF. CDR3 DNA sequence: TGCAGTGCTGGCCGAACTAGCGGAAGAAACAATGAGCAGTTCTTC.

This clonotype was observed once. The chain carries TRBV30 and TRBJ2-4; TRBD1 agrees at 7 bases. The CDR3 covers 17 residues. After removal of 1 base from V and 0 bases from J, the junction contained 9 bases not matched to a gene. In germline, CDR1 is GTSNPN, CDR2 SVGIG (reference sequence). The CDR3 region has the DNA TGTGCCTGGAGTGGGACCTTGGACAGGCTAGCCAAAAACATTCAGTACTTC. This sequence encodes CAWSGTLDRLAKNIQYF.

This chain uses TRBV5-8 with TRBJ1-5; D is ambiguous. CDR1 is SGHTS and CDR2 is YDEGEE in the germline V gene. The V and J ends lost 4 bases and 10 bases respectively, with 12 bases between them. This CDR3 contains 12 residues. The CDR3 DNA is TGTGCCAGCAGCCTCCGGCCCGATCCCCAGCATTTT. Amino acids: CASSLRPDPQHF.

V usage is TRBV12-3 or TRBV12-4 and J usage is TRBJ2-1, with a possible D match to TRBD2 (6 bases). The length of the CDR3 is 16 residues. The V end was cut by 5 bases, the J end by 4 bases, with 18 bases between. The CDR3 sequence is CASSRTGGQLYNEQFF. The CDR3 region has the DNA TGTGCCAGCAGTAGAACCGGGGGTCAACTTTACAATGAGCAGTTCTTC.

The chain is built from TRBV9 and TRBJ2-2; the D gene is possibly TRBD2 (6 bases). The CDR3 covers 18 residues. CDR1 is SGDLS and CDR2 is YYNGEE in the germline V gene. V was pared by 3 bases and J by 6 bases, with 24 bases between. Here the CDR3 reads CASSAGLAGRAKSGELFF. CDR3 bases: TGTGCCAGCAGCGCGGGGCTGGCGGGGCGGGCAAAATCCGGGGAGCTGTTTTTT.

This chain uses TRBV19 with TRBJ2-4; 12 bases fit TRBD2. The germline V gene encodes CDR1 LNHDA and CDR2 SQIVND (reference sequence). This CDR3 is built from 15 residues. V lost 6 bases to trimming and J lost 9 bases; unmatched junction nucleotides: 9. Here the CDR3 reads CASRATSGRASIQYF. CDR3 in DNA: TGTGCCAGTAGAGCGACTAGCGGGAGAGCCAGCATTCAGTACTTC.

V and J are TRBV6-1 and TRBJ2-1; D may correspond to TRBD1 or TRBD2 (5 bases each). The CDR3 is 13 residues long. V lost 8 bases and J lost 9, with 17 bases in between. The germline V gene has CDR1 MNHNS and CDR2 SASEGT. The CDR3 bases are TGTGCCAGCCGGAAACAGGAGGTACCTGAGCAGTTCTTC. It yields the protein CASRKQEVPEQFF.

This sequence joins TRBV7-2 and TRBJ1-2; the D gene is possibly TRBD1 (5 bases). Trimming cost V 5 bases and J 5 bases, with 15 bases left between them. The CDR3 extends over 14 amino acids. Germline CDR1 reads SGHTA; CDR2 reads FQGNSA. The CDR3 coding sequence is TGTGCCAGCAGCCCCGACAGCGGGGGATATGGCTACACCTTC. Protein sequence: CASSPDSGGYGYTF.

This chain joins TRBV10-3 and TRBJ2-5, with D maybe TRBD2 (6 bases). V was trimmed by 2 bases and J by 2 bases, leaving 9 bases between them. This CDR3 has 14 residues. Germline assignment: CDR1 ENHRY and CDR2 SYGVKD. In DNA form, the CDR3 reads TGTGCCATCAGTGAGGGAGGGGAACAAGAGACCCAGTACTTC. Translated, it gives CAISEGGEQETQYF.

This sequence joins TRBV5-1 and TRBJ1-6, with D possibly being TRBD1 (6 bases). The CDR3 length is 15 residues. The germline CDR1 and CDR2 sequences are SGHRS and YFSETQ. The V gene lost 0 bases and the J gene lost 10 bases, with 14 bases spanning the gap. The CDR3 region is CASSLVAGVESPLHF. In DNA, the CDR3 is TGCGCCAGCAGCTTGGTGGCAGGGGTAGAATCACCCCTCCACTTT. Filled out from reference TRBV5-1 and TRBJ1-6, the complete variable domain reads KAGVTQTPRYLIKTRGQQVTLSCSPISGHRSVSWYQQTPGQGLQFLFEYFSETQRNKGNFPGRFSGRQFSNSRSEMNVSTLELGDSALYLCASSLVAGVESPLHFGNGTRLTVT.

The chain uses TRBV30 and TRBJ2-7, with unresolved D. CDR1 is GTSNPN, CDR2 SVGIG, per germline (reference sequence). This CDR3 region has 14 residues. V was pared by 2 bases and J by 6 bases, with 17 bases between. The CDR3 loop is CAWSPNLQVPEQYF. For the CDR3, the DNA is TGTGCCTGGAGTCCCAACCTTCAGGTGCCCGAGCAGTACTTC.

The chain is built from TRBV16 and TRBJ2-1, with a possible D match to TRBD1 (5 bases). Germline V CDR1 and CDR2: KGHSY, FQNENV. The CDR3 spans 16 residues. The germline V and J ends were trimmed by 4 bases and 0 bases, with 13 bases remaining between them. Here the CDR3 DNA reads TGTGCCAGCAGCCCCTTGGGGCAGCGCTCCTACAATGAGCAGTTCTTC. It encodes CASSPLGQRSYNEQFF.

The V and J genes are TRBV20-1 and TRBJ1-1, with a weak D call TRBD1 (5 bases). With 5 bases removed from V and 4 bases from J, the gap between germline ends came to 17 bases. The CDR3 consists of 14 residues. CDR1 and CDR2 from the germline V gene are DFQATT and SNEGSKA (reference sequence). The CDR3 nucleotides are TGCAGTGCTGGGCGCTTGGCTGACAGCACTGAAGCTTTCTTT. Encoded protein: CSAGRLADSTEAFF.

The genes are TRBV5-1 and TRBJ2-7; 10 bases match TRBD2. Germline values: CDR1 SGHRS, CDR2 YFSETQ. J lost 6 bases, V lost 4 bases, and 16 bases had no gene match. The CDR3 is made up of 17 amino acids. This chain's CDR3 is CASSLTAPLAGAAEQYF. CDR3 DNA: TGCGCCAGCAGCCTCACCGCCCCTCTAGCGGGAGCAGCCGAGCAGTACTTC.

The chain links TRBV7-2 to TRBJ2-5; the match to TRBD1 covers 8 bases. The V gene's germline CDR1 is SGHTA and CDR2 FQGNSA. This CDR3 spans 15 amino acids. The junction had 2 bases not matched to a gene; V was cut back by 1 base and J by 1 base. The CDR3 DNA reads TGTGCCAGCAGCTTAGGAGACAGGGGCCAAGAGACCCAGTACTTC. Protein: CASSLGDRGQETQYF. The full variable domain, its missing parts supplied by reference TRBV7-2 and TRBJ2-5, is GAGVSQSPSNKVTEKGKDVELRCDPISGHTALYWYRQSLGQGLEFLIYFQGNSAPDKSGLPSDRFSAERTGGSVSTLTIQRTQQEDSAVYLCASSLGDRGQETQYFGPGTRLLVL.

This clonotype has just one count. CDR3 in DNA: TGTGCCAGCTCCGAAATAAGCGGGAGGTACACCGGGGAGCTGTTTTTT. Residues: CASSEISGRYTGELFF. The chain is built from TRBV21-1 and TRBJ2-2; TRBD2, the table's D call, was not compared with the DNA. TRBV21-1 is a pseudogene locus. This CDR3 comprises 16 residues.

The chain uses TRBV20-1 and TRBJ2-3; tentatively, D is TRBD2 (5 bases). The V end was cut by 1 base, the J end by 1 base, with 9 bases between. CDR3 length: 14 residues. The germline V gene has CDR1 DFQATT and CDR2 SNEGSKA (reference sequence). CDR3 sequence reads: CSARGKGGTDTQYF. The DNA of the CDR3 is TGCAGTGCTAGAGGGAAGGGAGGCACAGATACGCAGTATTTT.

V and J are TRBV5-1 and TRBJ2-5; TRBD2 might be the D (6 bases). The length of the CDR3 is 16 residues. CDR1 and CDR2 (germline): SGHRS, YFSETQ. V was cut by 5 bases and J by 5 bases, with 22 bases left in between. The CDR3 is CASRAFGELGGETQYF. The CDR3 nucleotides read TGCGCCAGCAGGGCCTTCGGCGAACTGGGGGGTGAGACCCAGTACTTC.

The chain carries TRBV2 and TRBJ1-5; tentative D call: TRBD1 (6 bases). CDR1 and CDR2 from the germline V gene are SNHLY and FYNNEI. V dropped 8 bases and J dropped 11 bases, with 13 bases sitting between them. The CDR3 totals 11 residues. DNA for the CDR3: TGTGCCAGCGGATACACAGGGTCCCAGCATTTT. This translates into CASGYTGSQHF.

This chain uses TRBV11-1 with TRBJ2-7; 10 bases fit TRBD1. V lost 5 bases and J lost 3; bases outside the gene matches: 7. This CDR3 contains 15 residues. Germline CDR1 and CDR2: SGHAT and FQDESV (reference sequence). Here the CDR3 DNA reads TGTGCCAGCAGCCCGGACAGGGGGTTCGACTACGAGCAGTACTTC. It specifies CASSPDRGFDYEQYF.

This sequence joins TRBV20-1 and TRBJ2-7, with 8 bases fitting TRBD2. The CDR3 loop spans 14 amino acids. Looked up from germline, CDR1 is DFQATT and CDR2 is SNEGSKA (reference sequence). J was trimmed by 2 bases and V by 1 base; bases with no gene match: 4. The CDR3 here is CSARASGRTYEQYF. The DNA of the CDR3 is TGCAGTGCTAGAGCTAGCGGGCGCACCTACGAGCAGTACTTC.